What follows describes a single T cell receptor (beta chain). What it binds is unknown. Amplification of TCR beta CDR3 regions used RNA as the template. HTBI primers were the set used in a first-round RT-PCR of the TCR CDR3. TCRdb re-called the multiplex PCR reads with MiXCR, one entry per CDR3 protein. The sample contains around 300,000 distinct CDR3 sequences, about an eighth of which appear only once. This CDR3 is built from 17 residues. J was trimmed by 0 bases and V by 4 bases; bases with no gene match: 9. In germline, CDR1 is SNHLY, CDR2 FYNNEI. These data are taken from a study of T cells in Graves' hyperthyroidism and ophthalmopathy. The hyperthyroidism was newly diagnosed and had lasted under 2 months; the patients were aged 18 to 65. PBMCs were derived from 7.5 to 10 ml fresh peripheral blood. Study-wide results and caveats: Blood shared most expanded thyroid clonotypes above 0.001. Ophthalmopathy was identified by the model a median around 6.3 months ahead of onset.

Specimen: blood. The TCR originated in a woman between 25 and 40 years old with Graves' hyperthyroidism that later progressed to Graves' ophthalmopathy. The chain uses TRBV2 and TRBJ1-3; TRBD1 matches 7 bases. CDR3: CASSGQGLKYSGNTIYF. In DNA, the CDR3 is TGTGCCAGCAGTGGACAGGGCCTGAAGTACTCTGGAAACACCATATATTTT.